The 25 T cell receptor beta chains presented below share a single source sample, sequenced in a study of blood T cell repertoires in COVID-19. TCRdb's table, derived via immunoSEQ multiplex PCR, lists solely in-frame clones and lacks some. The sample holds more than 70,000 clones, 70% to 90% seen once. The specimen sequenced was peripheral blood. Receptors were obtained from a man in his fifties or sixties with acute or convalescent COVID-19.

The chain recombines TRBV7-3 with TRBJ2-4; perhaps TRBD1 as D (6 bases). Germline V gives CDR1 SGHTA, CDR2 FQGTGA. V gave up 6 bases and J gave up 10 bases, with 19 bases separating them. This CDR3 region has 14 residues. The CDR3 nucleotides are TGTGCCAGCAGACTCTCAGGAGAGGGGGAGATTCAGTACTTC. Protein sequence: CASRLSGEGEIQYF.

V usage is TRBV5-4 and J usage is TRBJ1-6; 7 bases align to TRBD1. CDR1 SGHNT and CDR2 YYREEE come from the germline V gene (reference sequence). V trimming: 4 bases; J trimming: 6 bases; junction bases outside the gene matches: 7. The CDR3 has 15 amino acids. The CDR3 nucleotides are TGTGCCAGCAGCGCTGCACAGGGGACTAATTCACCCCTCCACTTT. Its translation: CASSAAQGTNSPLHF.

This clone was found a few times. The rearrangement links TRBV7-9 to TRBJ2-2; TRBD1 matches at 7 bases. This CDR3 has 14 amino acids. V was clipped by 8 bases and J by 0 bases; unmatched bases: 3. CDR1 and CDR2 (germline): SEHNR, FQNEAQ (reference sequence). The CDR3 coding sequence is TGTGCCAGCCGGGACAGCTCGAACACCGGGGAGCTGTTTTTT. Protein sequence: CASRDSSNTGELFF.

The chain couples TRBV19 to TRBJ1-2; D possibly corresponds to TRBD1 (6 bases). This CDR3 comprises 15 residues. The germline V gene has CDR1 LNHDA and CDR2 SQIVND (reference sequence). Trimming removed 5 bases from V and 7 bases from J, with 20 bases in between. Written as DNA, the CDR3 is TGTGCCAGTAGTTCAAGACAGGTAGATGGTTCTGGCTACACCTTC. Encoded protein: CASSSRQVDGSGYTF.

V usage is TRBV21-1 and J usage is TRBJ1-1. TRBV21-1 has pseudogene status. CDR3 size: 18 residues. CDR3 bases: TGTGCCAGCAGCAAGCACCCCGAAGGGGGGGCTGAGCACACTGAAGCTTTCTTT. It specifies CASSKHPEGGAEHTEAFF.

CDR3 coding DNA: TGTGCCAGCAGTTCCCCCGGGACTAGCGGAGAGACCCAGTACTTC. This codes for CASSSPGTSGETQYF. The rearrangement joins TRBV6-5 to TRBJ2-5; 11 bases are shared with TRBD2. Germline trimming cut 4 bases from V and 4 bases from J; bases unmatched to any gene: 5. Germline V gene data show CDR1 as MNHEY and CDR2 as SVGAGI. The CDR3 contains 15 residues.

The CDR3 spells CASSPKRASGVGGELFF. The CDR3 coding sequence is TGTGCCAGCAGCCCCAAACGGGCTAGCGGGGTGGGGGGGGAGCTGTTTTTT. The rearrangement links TRBV4-2 to TRBJ2-2, with TRBD2 identical over 9 bases. This CDR3 has 17 amino acids. V was clipped by 4 bases and J by 8 bases; unmatched bases: 14. From germline, CDR1 is LGHNA and CDR2 YNFKEQ.

This chain connects TRBV6-1 to TRBJ2-7, with TRBD1 matching over 7 bases. This CDR3 region has 15 residues. CDR1 and CDR2 (germline): MNHNS, SASEGT. With V trimmed by 3 bases and J by 2 bases, 7 bases remained unmatched. CDR3 protein: CASSETGSGPYEQYF. CDR3 sequence (DNA): TGTGCCAGCAGTGAGACAGGGTCAGGCCCCTACGAGCAGTACTTC.

V gene TRBV2 combines with J gene TRBJ2-1, with 10 bases fitting TRBD2. This CDR3 has 17 residues. Germline-derived CDR1 and CDR2 are SNHLY and FYNNEI. V was pared by 8 bases and J by 0 bases, with 10 bases of the junction left unmatched. CDR3 sequence reads: CASRRLAGPSSYNEQFF. The CDR3 nucleotides are TGTGCCAGCCGGAGACTAGCGGGTCCGAGCTCCTACAATGAGCAGTTCTTC.

This chain connects TRBV19 to TRBJ1-6; D call uncertain. This CDR3 is built from 12 residues. CDR1 is LNHDA, CDR2 SQIVND, per germline (reference sequence). V was cut by 3 bases and J by 7 bases, with 4 bases left in between. The CDR3 region is CASSIENSPLHF. In DNA, the CDR3 is TGTGCCAGTAGTATTGAGAATTCACCCCTCCACTTT.

The V gene is TRBV2, the J gene TRBJ2-1; the D gene is possibly TRBD1 (6 bases). From germline, CDR1 is SNHLY and CDR2 FYNNEI. The CDR3 is 13 amino acids. Trimming took 7 bases from V and 7 from J, leaving 14 bases between them. CDR3 region: CASTVDQGNEQFF. The CDR3, as DNA: TGTGCCAGCACCGTGGATCAGGGGAATGAGCAGTTCTTC. The variable domain in full, with the rest retrieved from reference TRBV2 and TRBJ2-1, is EPEVTQTPSHQVTQMGQEVILRCVPISNHLYFYWYRQILGQKVEFLVSFYNNEISEKSEIFDDQFSVERPDGSNFTLKIRSTKLEDSAMYFCASTVDQGNEQFFGPGTRLTVL.

The chain combines TRBV4-1 with TRBJ1-1, with D tentatively TRBD1 (5 bases). V was cut by 0 bases and J by 4 bases, with 9 bases left in between. This CDR3 spans 14 amino acids. Germline V gene lookup returns CDR1 MGHRA and CDR2 YSYEKL. This chain's CDR3 is CASSQDRRGTEAFF. In DNA, the CDR3 is TGCGCCAGCAGCCAAGATAGGAGGGGCACTGAAGCTTTCTTT.

The V call is TRBV27, the J call TRBJ1-1; TRBD1 might be the D (6 bases). The germline V gene has CDR1 MNHEY and CDR2 SMNVEV (reference sequence). The V end was cut by 3 bases, the J end by 7 bases, with 12 bases between. The CDR3 consists of 13 residues. CDR3 amino acids: CASSFHGQIEAFF. CDR3 bases: TGTGCCAGCAGTTTCCACGGACAGATTGAAGCTTTCTTT.

V is TRBV4-1 and J is TRBJ1-2; D unresolved. CDR1 and CDR2 (germline): MGHRA, YSYEKL. V was pared by 0 bases and J by 2 bases, with 7 bases between. The CDR3 has 14 residues. CDR3 sequence reads: CASSQEGRNYGYTF. Here the CDR3 DNA reads TGCGCCAGCAGCCAAGAGGGCAGGAACTATGGCTACACCTTC.

The chain couples TRBV2 to TRBJ1-1; a weak D match, TRBD1 (6 bases). The CDR3 extends over 13 amino acids. V lost 8 bases and J 1 base, leaving 11 bases between the germline ends. The germline CDR1 and CDR2 sequences are SNHLY and FYNNEI. The CDR3 bases are TGTGCCAGCCTGATCAGGGGGAACACTGAAGCTTTCTTT. Protein: CASLIRGNTEAFF.

This clone was recorded once. This chain connects TRBV6-5 to TRBJ2-2, with 7 bases identical to TRBD1. J was trimmed by 4 bases and V by 6 bases; bases with no gene match: 5. Germline CDR1 MNHEY, CDR2 SVGAGI. This CDR3 is 14 amino acids long. Written as DNA, the CDR3 is TGTGCCAGCAGGGACAGGCATCCCACCGGGGAGCTGTTTTTT. This gives the protein CASRDRHPTGELFF.

V usage is TRBV18 and J usage is TRBJ2-5, with 10 bases aligning to TRBD2. Trimming removed 4 bases from V and 5 bases from J; junction bases left unmatched: 10. Germline loops: CDR1 KGHSH, CDR2 LQKENI. The CDR3 covers 16 residues. In nucleotides, the CDR3 is TGTGCCAGCTCACTGGGGACTAGCGATCTATCGGAGACCCAGTACTTC. Its protein product is CASSLGTSDLSETQYF.

V usage is TRBV14 and J usage is TRBJ1-1; no clear D gene. Per germline, CDR1 SGHDN and CDR2 FVKESK. The CDR3 length is 15 residues. Trimming pared 1 base from V and 5 bases from J, leaving 14 bases between. Here the CDR3 reads CASSQATEVSTEAFF. CDR3 coding DNA: TGTGCCAGCAGCCAAGCGACCGAGGTGAGTACTGAAGCTTTCTTT.

This clone was observed once. The chain carries TRBV7-8 and TRBJ2-1, with 9 bases that match TRBD1. V lost 5 bases, J lost 7 bases, and 12 bases stayed unmatched. In germline, CDR1 is SGHVS, CDR2 FQNEAQ. There are 16 residues in the CDR3. CDR3 DNA: TGTGCCAGCAGCGGAAGGGACAGGGTGGTTTTAAATGAGCAGTTCTTC. Amino acid sequence: CASSGRDRVVLNEQFF.

This rearrangement joins TRBV2 to TRBJ2-3; possible D gene TRBD1, 6 bases. Germline loops: CDR1 SNHLY, CDR2 FYNNEI. V was cut by 6 bases and J by 2 bases, with 9 bases left in between. This CDR3 region has 13 residues. CDR3 protein: CASRGQTTDTQYF. Here the CDR3 DNA reads TGTGCCAGCAGAGGACAGACCACAGATACGCAGTATTTT.

The chain combines TRBV25-1 with TRBJ1-1; 9 bases map to TRBD1. The CDR3 loop spans 13 amino acids. The V gene's germline CDR1 is MGHDK and CDR2 SYGVNS. The J segment lost 11 bases and the V segment lost 7 bases, leaving 11 bases of the junction unmatched. The CDR3 reads CASIRQGDTGAFF. The CDR3 nucleotides read TGTGCCAGCATACGACAGGGGGACACCGGGGCTTTCTTT.

This chain links TRBV7-9 with TRBJ2-1; 14 bases are shared with TRBD2. The CDR3 sequence is 16 residues long. V was clipped by 5 bases and J by 4 bases; unmatched bases: 4. Germline V gene data show CDR1 as SEHNR and CDR2 as FQNEAQ (reference sequence). CDR3 sequence (DNA): TGTGCCAGCAGCCTTGGGACTAGCGGGGGATACAATGAGCAGTTCTTC. Translating it yields CASSLGTSGGYNEQFF.

This chain joins TRBV5-4 and TRBJ2-1; D uncertain. Germline V gives CDR1 SGHNT, CDR2 YYREEE (reference sequence). Trimming stripped 2 bases from V and 5 bases from J, with 2 bases between. The CDR3 loop spans 11 amino acids. The CDR3 is CASSFNNEQFF. The DNA of the CDR3 is TGTGCCAGCAGCTTTAACAATGAGCAGTTCTTC.

V and J are TRBV30 and TRBJ1-2, with no clear D. V lost 4 bases and J lost 0, with 15 bases in between. The germline CDR1 and CDR2 sequences are GTSNPN and SVGIG (reference sequence). The CDR3 length is 15 residues. In nucleotides, the CDR3 is TGTGCCTGGAATCCCCCCGGGATGGCTAACTATGGCTACACCTTC. It specifies CAWNPPGMANYGYTF.

CDR3 nucleotides: TGTGCCAGCAGTTACGCTCCGCGGGGGGGTCTCAAAATCACTAGCACAGATACGCAGTATTTT. Translated, it gives CASSYAPRGGLKITSTDTQYF. V gene TRBV6-2 or TRBV6-3 combines with J gene TRBJ2-3; 9 positions match TRBD2. Germline CDR1 MNHEY, CDR2 SVGEGT. This CDR3 comprises 21 residues. Trimming took 2 bases from V and 0 from J; bases not matched to a gene: 18.